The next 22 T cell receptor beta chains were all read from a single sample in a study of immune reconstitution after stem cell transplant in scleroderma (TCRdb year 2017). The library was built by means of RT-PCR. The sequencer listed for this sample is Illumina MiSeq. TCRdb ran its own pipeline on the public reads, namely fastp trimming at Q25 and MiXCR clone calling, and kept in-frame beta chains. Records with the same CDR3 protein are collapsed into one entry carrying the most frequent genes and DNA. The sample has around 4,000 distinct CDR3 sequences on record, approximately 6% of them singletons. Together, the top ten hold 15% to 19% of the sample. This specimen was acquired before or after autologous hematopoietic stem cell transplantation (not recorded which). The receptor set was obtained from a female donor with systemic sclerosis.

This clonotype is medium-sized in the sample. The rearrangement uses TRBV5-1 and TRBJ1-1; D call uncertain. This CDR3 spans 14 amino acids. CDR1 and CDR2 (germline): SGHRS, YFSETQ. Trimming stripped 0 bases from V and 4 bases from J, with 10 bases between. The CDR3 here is CASSLGDLSTEAFF. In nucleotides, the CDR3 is TGCGCCAGCAGCTTGGGGGATTTGAGCACTGAAGCTTTCTTT.

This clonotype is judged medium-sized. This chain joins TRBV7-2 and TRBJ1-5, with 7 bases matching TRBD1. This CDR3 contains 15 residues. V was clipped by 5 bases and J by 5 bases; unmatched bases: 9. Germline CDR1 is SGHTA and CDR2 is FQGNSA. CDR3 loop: CASSPQRDSYQPQHF. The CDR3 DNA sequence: TGTGCCAGCAGCCCCCAGCGGGACAGTTATCAGCCCCAGCATTTT. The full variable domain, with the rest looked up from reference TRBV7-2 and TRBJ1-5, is GAGVSQSPSNKVTEKGKDVELRCDPISGHTALYWYRQSLGQGLEFLIYFQGNSAPDKSGLPSDRFSAERTGGSVSTLTIQRTQQEDSAVYLCASSPQRDSYQPQHFGDGTRLSIL.

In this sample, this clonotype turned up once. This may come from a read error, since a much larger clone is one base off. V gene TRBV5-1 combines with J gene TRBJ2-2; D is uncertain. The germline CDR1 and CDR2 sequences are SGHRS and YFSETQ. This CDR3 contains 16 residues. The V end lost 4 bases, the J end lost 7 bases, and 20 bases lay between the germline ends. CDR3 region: CASSPLSGAVVGELFF. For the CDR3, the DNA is TGCGCCAGCAGCCCTCTTTCCGGAGCAGTAGTCGGGGAGCTGTTTTTT.

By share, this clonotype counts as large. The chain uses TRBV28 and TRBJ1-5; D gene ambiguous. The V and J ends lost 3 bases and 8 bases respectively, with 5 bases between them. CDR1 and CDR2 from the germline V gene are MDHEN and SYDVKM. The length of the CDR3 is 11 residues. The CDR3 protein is CASSFVEPQHF. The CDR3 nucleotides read TGTGCCAGCAGTTTCGTAGAGCCCCAGCATTTT.

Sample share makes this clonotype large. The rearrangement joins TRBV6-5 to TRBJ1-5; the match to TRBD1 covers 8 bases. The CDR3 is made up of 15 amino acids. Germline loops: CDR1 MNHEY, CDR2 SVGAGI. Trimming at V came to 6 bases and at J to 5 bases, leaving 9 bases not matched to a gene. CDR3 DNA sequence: TGTGCCAGCAGGGACACAGGGGGTATGGATCAGCCCCAGCATTTT. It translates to CASRDTGGMDQPQHF.

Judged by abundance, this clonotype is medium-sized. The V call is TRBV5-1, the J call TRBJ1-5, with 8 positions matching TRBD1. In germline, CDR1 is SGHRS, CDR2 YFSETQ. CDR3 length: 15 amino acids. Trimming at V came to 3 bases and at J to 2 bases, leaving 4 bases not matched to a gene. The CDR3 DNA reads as TGCGCCAGCAGCTGGACAGGGATGGGCAATCAGCCCCAGCATTTT. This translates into CASSWTGMGNQPQHF.

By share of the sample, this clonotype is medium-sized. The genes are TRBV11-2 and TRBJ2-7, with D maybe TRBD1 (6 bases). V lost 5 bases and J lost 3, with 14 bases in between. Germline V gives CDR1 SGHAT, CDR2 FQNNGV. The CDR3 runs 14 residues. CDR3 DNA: TGTGCCAGCAGCCGCTCGGACAGAATCTACGAGCAGTACTTC. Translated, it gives CASSRSDRIYEQYF.

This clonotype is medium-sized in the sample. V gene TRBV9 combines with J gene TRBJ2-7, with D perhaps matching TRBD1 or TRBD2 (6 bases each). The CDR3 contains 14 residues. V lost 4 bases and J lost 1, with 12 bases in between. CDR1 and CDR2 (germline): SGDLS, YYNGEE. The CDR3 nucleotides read TGTGCCAGCAGCCTAGGGGGGCCTTCCTACGAGCAGTACTTC. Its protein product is CASSLGGPSYEQYF.

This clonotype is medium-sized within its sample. The CDR3 sequence is CASRSGTANTGELFF. The DNA of the CDR3 is TGTGCCAGTAGATCCGGGACAGCCAACACCGGGGAGCTGTTTTTT. The gene calls are TRBV19 and TRBJ2-2; 7 nucleotides align to TRBD1. Germline V gene sequence: CDR1 LNHDA, CDR2 SQIVND (reference sequence). V shed 6 bases and J 2 bases; nucleotides not matched to a gene: 6. The length of the CDR3 is 15 residues.

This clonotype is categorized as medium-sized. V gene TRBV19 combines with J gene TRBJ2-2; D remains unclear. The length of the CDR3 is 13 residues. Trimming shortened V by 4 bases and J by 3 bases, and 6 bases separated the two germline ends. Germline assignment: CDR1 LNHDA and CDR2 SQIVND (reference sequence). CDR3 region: CASSTEYTGELFF. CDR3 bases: TGTGCCAGTAGTACGGAATACACCGGGGAGCTGTTTTTT. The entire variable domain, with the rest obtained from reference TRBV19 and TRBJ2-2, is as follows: DGGITQSPKYLFRKEGQNVTLSCEQNLNHDAMYWYRQDPGQGLRLIYYSQIVNDFQKGDIAEGYSVSREKKESFPLTVTSAQKNPTAFYLCASSTEYTGELFFGEGSRLTVL.

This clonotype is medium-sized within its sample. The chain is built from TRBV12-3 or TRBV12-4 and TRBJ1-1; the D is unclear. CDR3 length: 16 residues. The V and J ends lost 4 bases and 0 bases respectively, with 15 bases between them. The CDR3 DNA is TGTGCCAGCAGTTCATCCCCACGGTGGATGAACACTGAAGCTTTCTTT. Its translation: CASSSSPRWMNTEAFF.

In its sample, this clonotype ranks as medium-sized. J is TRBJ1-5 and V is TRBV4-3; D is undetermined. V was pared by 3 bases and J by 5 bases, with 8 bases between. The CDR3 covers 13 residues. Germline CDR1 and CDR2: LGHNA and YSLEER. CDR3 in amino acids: CASSQQEDQPQHF. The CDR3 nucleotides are TGCGCCAGCAGCCAGCAGGAGGATCAGCCCCAGCATTTT.

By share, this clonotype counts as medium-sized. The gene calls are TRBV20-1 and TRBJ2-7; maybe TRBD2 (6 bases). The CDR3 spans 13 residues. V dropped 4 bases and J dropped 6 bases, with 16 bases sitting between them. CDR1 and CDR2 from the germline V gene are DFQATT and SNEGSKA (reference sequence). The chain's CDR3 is CSATERAISEQYF. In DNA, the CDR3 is TGCAGTGCTACGGAGCGGGCTATCAGCGAGCAGTACTTC.

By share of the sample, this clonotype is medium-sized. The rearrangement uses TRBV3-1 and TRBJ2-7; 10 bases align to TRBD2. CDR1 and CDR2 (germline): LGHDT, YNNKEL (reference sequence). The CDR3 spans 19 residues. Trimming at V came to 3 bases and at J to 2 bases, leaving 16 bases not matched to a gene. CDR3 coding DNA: TGTGCCAGCAGCCAGAAACTTAATATGGGGACTAGCGCCGCCTACGAGCAGTACTTC. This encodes CASSQKLNMGTSAAYEQYF.

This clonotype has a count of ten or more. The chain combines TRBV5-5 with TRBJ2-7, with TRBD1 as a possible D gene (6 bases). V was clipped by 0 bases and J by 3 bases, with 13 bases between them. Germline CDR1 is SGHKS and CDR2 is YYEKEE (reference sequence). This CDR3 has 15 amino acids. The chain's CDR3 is CASSLGDTEYYEQYF. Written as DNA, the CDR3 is TGTGCCAGCAGCTTGGGGGACACGGAATACTACGAGCAGTACTTC.

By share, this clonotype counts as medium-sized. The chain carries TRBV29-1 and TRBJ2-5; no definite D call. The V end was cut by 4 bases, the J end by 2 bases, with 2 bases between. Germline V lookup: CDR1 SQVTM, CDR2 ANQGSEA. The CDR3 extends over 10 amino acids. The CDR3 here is CSVAQETQYF. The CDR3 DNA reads TGCAGCGTTGCTCAAGAGACCCAGTACTTC.

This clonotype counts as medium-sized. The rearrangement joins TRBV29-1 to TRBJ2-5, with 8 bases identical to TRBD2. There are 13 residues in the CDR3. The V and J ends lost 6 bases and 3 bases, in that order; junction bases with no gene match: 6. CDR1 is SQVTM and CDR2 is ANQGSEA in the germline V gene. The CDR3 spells CSVGGGRKETQYF. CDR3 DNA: TGCAGCGTCGGGGGGGGACGTAAAGAGACCCAGTACTTC.

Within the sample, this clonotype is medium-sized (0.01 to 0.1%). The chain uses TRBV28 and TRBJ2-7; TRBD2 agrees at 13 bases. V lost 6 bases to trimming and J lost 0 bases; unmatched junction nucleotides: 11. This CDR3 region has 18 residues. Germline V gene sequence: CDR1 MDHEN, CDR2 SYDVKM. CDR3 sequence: CASSLRWGLAGSSYEQYF. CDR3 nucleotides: TGTGCCAGCAGCCTCCGCTGGGGACTAGCGGGGAGCTCCTACGAGCAGTACTTC.

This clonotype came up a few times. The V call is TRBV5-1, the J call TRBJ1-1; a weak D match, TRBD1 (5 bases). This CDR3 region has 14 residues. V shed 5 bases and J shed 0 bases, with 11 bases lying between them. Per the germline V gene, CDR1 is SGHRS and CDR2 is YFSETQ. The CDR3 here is CASSHDRLNTEAFF. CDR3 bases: TGCGCCAGCAGTCACGACAGACTGAACACTGAAGCTTTCTTT.

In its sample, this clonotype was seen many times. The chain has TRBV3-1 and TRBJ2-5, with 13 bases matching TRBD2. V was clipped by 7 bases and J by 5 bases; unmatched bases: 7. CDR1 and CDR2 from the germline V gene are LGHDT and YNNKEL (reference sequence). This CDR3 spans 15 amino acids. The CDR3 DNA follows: TGTGCCAGCAAAGGACTAGCGGGAGAAGGGGAGACCCAGTACTTC. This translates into CASKGLAGEGETQYF.

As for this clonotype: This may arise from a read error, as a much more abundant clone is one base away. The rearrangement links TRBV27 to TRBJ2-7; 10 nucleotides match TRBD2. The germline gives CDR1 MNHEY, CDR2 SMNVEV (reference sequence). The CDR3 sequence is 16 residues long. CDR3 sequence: CASSLLAGVGSYEQHF. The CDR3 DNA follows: TGTGCCAGCAGTTTACTAGCGGGAGTCGGCTCCTACGAGCAGCACTTC.

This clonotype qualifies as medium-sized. CDR3 DNA: TGCGCCAGCAGCTTGGGTCAGTCAAATGAAAAACTGTTTTTT. The encoded protein is CASSLGQSNEKLFF. This chain links TRBV5-1 with TRBJ1-4; D remains ambiguous. From germline, CDR1 is SGHRS and CDR2 YFSETQ. The CDR3 contains 14 residues. Trimming took off 0 bases at V and 5 bases at J, with 8 bases between the two ends.